A selection of T cell receptor beta chains follows, all from one sample in a study of T-cell reconstitution after alpha-beta-depleted transplantation in children. TCRdb processed the PCR reads anew with MiXCR; each CDR3 protein has one entry. The table records 640,000 or so distinct CDR3 sequences, roughly 17% of them present only once. Material: PBMCs from the stem cell graft donor, obtained from the stem cell graft. These receptors were collected from a human donor who donated a stem cell graft to a child with acute myeloid leukemia. Both conserved end residues are part of each CDR3. Fields, in order: J gene, clone size, D gene, V gene, CDR3 protein, CDR3 DNA. A D gene is named only where the DNA matches it firmly. Not every row has a clone size; where given, it reads once, few, many or a size class.

>TRBJ2-1|.|.|TRBV12-3/TRBV12-4
CASSGAGENEQFF
TGTGCCAGCAGTGGGGCAGGGGAGAATGAGCAGTTCTTC
>TRBJ1-1|.|.|TRBV12-3/TRBV12-4
CASSPNTRTEAFF
TGTGCCAGCAGTCCTAACACGAGAACTGAAGCTTTCTTT
>TRBJ2-3|few|TRBD2|TRBV7-8
CASSFMTSGGVDTQYF
TGTGCCAGCAGCTTTATGACTAGCGGGGGGGTCGATACGCAGTATTTT
>TRBJ2-5|.|.|TRBV20-1
CSARPGPRETQYF
TGCAGTGCTCGGCCGGGGCCGAGAGAGACCCAGTACTTC
>TRBJ1-2|many|.|TRBV4-2
CASSKMGYGYTF
TGTGCCAGCTCTAAAATGGGCTATGGCTACACCTTC
>TRBJ2-7|many|TRBD1|TRBV24-1
CATSETTGAYEQYF
TGTGCCACCAGTGAGACGACAGGGGCATACGAGCAGTACTTC
>TRBJ2-6|many|.|TRBV6-1
CASRGTGANVLTF
TGTGCCAGCAGGGGGACTGGGGCCAACGTCCTGACTTTC
>TRBJ2-3|few|TRBD1|TRBV5-1
CASSLNGQGATDTQYF
TGCGCCAGCAGCTTGAACGGACAGGGGGCGACAGATACGCAGTATTTT
>TRBJ1-1|many|.|TRBV29-1
CSVEATENTEAFF
TGCAGCGTTGAAGCAACAGAGAACACTGAAGCTTTCTTT
>TRBJ1-5|few|.|TRBV5-6
CASSSSVRSGNQPQHF
TGTGCCAGCAGCTCAAGCGTCCGGTCGGGCAATCAGCCCCAGCATTTT
>TRBJ2-7|few|.|TRBV5-1
CASSRDMREQYF
TGCGCCAGCAGCCGTGACATGCGCGAGCAGTACTTC
>TRBJ1-4|.|.|TRBV20-1
CSADGGGANEKLFF
TGCAGTGCCGACGGGGGAGGGGCCAATGAAAAACTGTTTTTT
>TRBJ2-1|.|TRBD2|TRBV5-1
CASSLANSGGYNEQFF
TGCGCCAGCAGCTTGGCTAATAGCGGGGGATACAATGAGCAGTTCTTC
>TRBJ2-1|many|.|TRBV20-1
CSAGRLGDEQFF
TGCAGTGCTGGCCGGCTGGGCGATGAGCAGTTCTTC
>TRBJ2-5|many|.|TRBV7-2
CASSSMGHLGETQYF
TGTGCCAGCAGCTCGATGGGACATTTAGGAGAGACCCAGTACTTC
>TRBJ2-1|few|TRBD1|TRBV7-2
CASSVWTGDDEQFF
TGTGCCAGCAGCGTCTGGACAGGGGACGATGAGCAGTTCTTC
>TRBJ2-7|many|.|TRBV5-5
CASSLVGMGYEQYF
TGTGCCAGCAGCTTGGTAGGGATGGGCTACGAGCAGTACTTC
>TRBJ2-1|few|TRBD1|TRBV5-1
CASSGTGLPDRSYNEQFF
TGCGCCAGCAGCGGGACAGGGCTCCCCGATCGCTCCTACAATGAGCAGTTCTTC
>TRBJ2-1|.|TRBD1|TRBV5-6
CASRYETGENEQFF
TGTGCCAGCAGATATGAGACAGGGGAGAATGAGCAGTTCTTC
>TRBJ2-1|few|.|TRBV20-1
CSAPLPSYNEQFF
TGCAGTGCCCCCCTGCCATCCTACAATGAGCAGTTCTTC
>TRBJ1-3|once|.|TRBV18
CASSPEAGNTIYF
TGTGCCAGCTCACCGGAGGCGGGAAACACCATATATTTT
>TRBJ1-2|few|.|TRBV5-1
CASSLGAVVANYGYTF
TGCGCCAGCAGCTTGGGGGCAGTGGTAGCTAACTATGGCTACACCTTC
>TRBJ2-1|.|TRBD1|TRBV3-1
CASSQSGQAQFF
TGTGCCAGCAGCCAATCCGGACAGGCTCAGTTCTTC
>TRBJ1-6|few|TRBD1|TRBV12-3/TRBV12-4
CASRSQGGRLGSLHF
TGTGCCAGCAGATCACAGGGGGGTAGATTGGGATCCCTCCACTTT
>TRBJ2-2|many|.|TRBV12-3/TRBV12-4
CASRETNTGELFF
TGTGCCAGCCGGGAGACGAACACCGGGGAGCTGTTTTTT
>TRBJ2-7|few|TRBD1|TRBV7-3
CASSFAAGTGYEQYF
TGTGCCAGCAGCTTTGCCGCCGGGACAGGCTACGAGCAGTACTTC
>TRBJ2-2|many|.|TRBV20-1
CSARPSVANTGELFF
TGCAGTGCTAGACCCAGCGTAGCGAACACCGGGGAGCTGTTTTTT
>TRBJ1-4|.|.|TRBV7-7
CASSPGGSSEKLFF
TGTGCCAGCAGCCCCGGTGGGTCGAGTGAAAAACTGTTTTTT
>TRBJ2-5|few|TRBD1|TRBV7-2
CASSLARGNHETQYF
TGTGCCAGCAGCTTAGCCAGGGGGAACCACGAGACCCAGTACTTC
>TRBJ1-2|.|.|TRBV30
CAWSVRLTAYGYTF
TGTGCCTGGAGTGTACGACTGACAGCCTATGGCTACACCTTC
>TRBJ2-5|few|TRBD2|TRBV9
CASSVDASGQETQYF
TGTGCCAGCAGCGTAGATGCTAGCGGGCAAGAGACCCAGTACTTC
>TRBJ1-2|many|.|TRBV5-5
CASSLEQGAYGYTF
TGTGCCAGCAGCTTGGAACAGGGAGCTTATGGCTACACCTTC
>TRBJ1-5|few|TRBD1|TRBV5-5
CASSLVLTGNQPQHF
TGTGCCAGCAGCCTGGTTTTGACAGGGAATCAGCCCCAGCATTTT
>TRBJ1-1|.|.|TRBV7-9
CASRGSGQNTEAFF
TGTGCCAGCAGAGGGTCCGGACAGAACACTGAAGCTTTCTTT
>TRBJ2-6|.|TRBD1|TRBV4-2
CASSRFGTAPTGANVLTF
TGTGCCAGCAGCCGCTTCGGGACAGCTCCAACTGGGGCCAACGTCCTGACTTTC
>TRBJ2-4|few|.|TRBV4-1
CASSQSGVAKNIQYF
TGCGCCAGCAGCCAAAGCGGCGTAGCCAAAAACATTCAGTACTTC
>TRBJ1-1|many|TRBD1|TRBV20-1
CSANGQGDTEAFF
TGCAGTGCCAACGGACAGGGGGACACTGAAGCTTTCTTT
>TRBJ1-3|few|.|TRBV20-1
CSARDFSSSGNTIYF
TGCAGTGCTAGGGACTTTTCCAGCTCTGGAAACACCATATATTTT
>TRBJ2-1|once|TRBD2|TRBV24-1
CATSDWRTSGGNNDQFF
TGTGCCACCAGTGATTGGAGGACTAGCGGGGGGAACAATGACCAGTTCTTC
>TRBJ2-1|.|.|TRBV7-9
CASSFPGHRTYNEQFF
TGTGCCAGCAGCTTCCCGGGACACAGGACCTACAATGAGCAGTTCTTC